This TCR beta chain was obtained from a study of Tregs in tolerant kidney transplant recipients. The nonmyeloablative bone marrow transplants came from related graft donors, with transient mixed chimerism. CD4+CD25+CD127- Tregs, CD4+CD25- non-Tregs, CD4 and CD8 cells were sorted. Sequencing used immunoSEQ multiplex PCR; TCRdb keeps in-frame clones, though not all of them. The sample yields about 100,000 clones, 93% seen once. V lost 5 bases, J lost 2 bases, and 15 bases lay in between. CDR1 and CDR2 (germline): SSHAT, FNYEAQ (reference sequence). The CDR3 covers 15 residues. General observations from the study: Antigen-driven expansion was suggested because donor-specific Tregs expanded more than all Tregs in tolerant patients.

In regard to this clone: Its antigen remains unidentified.

The V call is TRBV7-7, the J call TRBJ2-5, with a possible D match to TRBD1 (6 bases). The receptor was derived from a human patient who received a combined kidney and bone marrow transplant. Some T cells may be supplied by the graft donor. Here the sequenced sample was CD4+ T cells from blood (PBMCs), taken 12 months after the transplant. CDR3 in DNA: TGTGCCAGCAGCAAGGACGGGACAACTCAAGAGACCCAGTACTTC. Its protein product is CASSKDGTTQETQYF. Full variable domain (remainder filled in from reference TRBV7-7 and TRBJ2-5): GAGVSQSPRYKVTKRGQDVTLRCDPISSHATLYWYQQALGQGPEFLTYFNYEAQPDKSGLPSDRFSAERPEGSISTLTIQRTEQRDSAMYRCASSKDGTTQETQYFGPGTRLLVL.